Shown below are 19 T cell receptor beta chains from a single sample sequenced in a study of blood T cell repertoires in COVID-19. Profiling relied on immunoSEQ multiplex PCR, and the TCRdb table lists in-frame clones only, not all of them. The sample yields about 70,000 clones, 75% to 90% seen once. Input material: peripheral blood. These receptors all stem from a man between 45 and 60 years old with active COVID-19.

The chain uses TRBV7-9 and TRBJ1-5, with 9 bases matching TRBD1. Germline V gives CDR1 SEHNR, CDR2 FQNEAQ (reference sequence). V lost 3 bases, J lost 5 bases, and 2 bases stayed unmatched. There are 14 residues in the CDR3. CDR3 DNA: TGTGCCAGCAGCTTGGGACAGGGCGATCAGCCCCAGCATTTT. Translated, it gives CASSLGQGDQPQHF.

J is TRBJ2-1 and V is TRBV5-4, with D tentatively TRBD1 (6 bases). Trimming stripped 3 bases from V and 10 bases from J, with 14 bases between. The CDR3 has 13 amino acids. Germline V gene data show CDR1 as SGHNT and CDR2 as YYREEE (reference sequence). The chain's CDR3 is CASSYTTGYEQFF. In DNA, the CDR3 is TGTGCCAGCAGCTACACAACAGGGTACGAGCAGTTCTTC. Filled out from reference TRBV5-4 and TRBJ2-1, the complete variable domain reads ETGVTQSPTHLIKTRGQQVTLRCSSQSGHNTVSWYQQALGQGPQFIFQYYREEENGRGNFPPRFSGLQFPNYSSELNVNALELDDSALYLCASSYTTGYEQFFGPGTRLTVL.

The V and J genes are TRBV6-5 and TRBJ2-1, with TRBD2 matching 7 bases. Trimming at V came to 6 bases and at J to 6 bases, leaving 5 bases not matched to a gene. This CDR3 is built from 13 residues. Per germline, CDR1 MNHEY and CDR2 SVGAGI. CDR3 sequence (DNA): TGTGCCAGCAGGATTACTAGCGCCAATGAGCAGTTCTTC. Its translation is CASRITSANEQFF.

The chain joins TRBV5-8 to TRBJ2-1, with a tentative D call TRBD2 (6 bases). The germline V gene has CDR1 SGHTS and CDR2 YDEGEE. V was shortened by 1 base and J by 3 bases, with 8 bases between the two germline ends. The CDR3 is made up of 14 amino acids. The CDR3 reads CASSLSGLYNEQFF. CDR3 nucleotide sequence: TGTGCCAGCAGCTTGTCGGGACTCTACAATGAGCAGTTCTTC.

J is TRBJ1-1 and V is TRBV19, with TRBD1 as a possible D gene (6 bases). The CDR3 consists of 15 residues. The V end lost 7 bases, the J end lost 4 bases, and 19 bases lay between the germline ends. CDR1 is LNHDA, CDR2 SQIVND, per germline (reference sequence). CDR3 in DNA: TGTGCCAGTACCTACTTTTTGGGGGCCGGCACTGAAGCTTTCTTT. Residues: CASTYFLGAGTEAFF.

The rearrangement joins TRBV7-2 to TRBJ2-3, with 9 nucleotides matching TRBD2. The CDR3 has 17 residues. Germline V gives CDR1 SGHTA, CDR2 FQGNSA. The trim removed 2 bases at V and 4 bases at J, leaving 10 bases unmatched. CDR3 region: CASSLLGGGAFSDTQYF. CDR3 nucleotides: TGTGCCAGCAGCTTATTGGGCGGGGGGGCATTTTCAGATACGCAGTATTTT.

Only a few counts were recorded for this clone. The chain recombines TRBV19 with TRBJ2-7; 11 positions agree with TRBD1. Germline V CDR1 and CDR2: LNHDA, SQIVND (reference sequence). The CDR3 is 15 amino acids. Germline trimming cut 5 bases from V and 5 bases from J; bases unmatched to any gene: 8. CDR3 coding DNA: TGTGCCAGTAGTCGTGGACAGGGGGCTGGTCACGAGCAGTACTTC. Amino acids: CASSRGQGAGHEQYF. Full variable domain (outside the CDR3, taken from reference TRBV19 and TRBJ2-7): DGGITQSPKYLFRKEGQNVTLSCEQNLNHDAMYWYRQDPGQGLRLIYYSQIVNDFQKGDIAEGYSVSREKKESFPLTVTSAQKNPTAFYLCASSRGQGAGHEQYFGPGTRLTVT.

The chain recombines TRBV5-1 with TRBJ1-4, with 9 nucleotides matching TRBD1. CDR3 length equals 14 residues. The germline CDR1 and CDR2 sequences are SGHRS and YFSETQ. V trimming: 5 bases; J trimming: 6 bases; junction bases outside the gene matches: 5. In DNA, the CDR3 is TGCGCCAGCAGGGGGACAGGGAAGTATGAAAAACTGTTTTTT. Encoded protein: CASRGTGKYEKLFF.

The chain is built from TRBV25-1 and TRBJ1-6; 11 bases align to TRBD1. Germline CDR1 reads MGHDK; CDR2 reads SYGVNS. The CDR3 sequence is 15 residues long. V lost 6 bases, J lost 7 bases, and 5 bases stayed unmatched. CDR3 sequence reads: CASRGDRGGNSPLHF. The CDR3 nucleotides read TGTGCCAGCAGAGGGGACAGGGGGGGGAATTCACCCCTCCACTTT.

The chain is built from TRBV3-1 (or the pseudogene TRBV3-2) and TRBJ1-5, with 8 bases lining up with TRBD1. This CDR3 comprises 15 residues. V shed 1 base and J 2 bases; nucleotides not matched to a gene: 1. Germline V lookup: CDR1 LGHDT, CDR2 YNNKEL (reference sequence). CDR3 loop: CASSQGDRRNQPQHF. In nucleotides, the CDR3 is TGTGCCAGCAGCCAAGGGGACAGGCGCAATCAGCCCCAGCATTTT.

The table lists this clone with a count of one. This chain uses TRBV11-3 with TRBJ2-1, with TRBD1 identical over 9 bases. Germline values: CDR1 SGHNT, CDR2 YENEEA. This CDR3 region has 16 residues. With V trimmed by 4 bases and J by 6 bases, 10 bases remained unmatched. CDR3 nucleotide sequence: TGTGCCAGCAGCTATCGTTCCGGGACAGGGACCAATGAGCAGTTCTTC. It encodes CASSYRSGTGTNEQFF.

J is TRBJ1-1 and V is TRBV5-1; D uncertain. The CDR3 runs 16 residues. CDR1 SGHRS and CDR2 YFSETQ come from the germline V gene. V lost 0 bases to trimming and J lost 5 bases, with 17 bases between them. CDR3 loop: CASSLGLQLAGTEAFF. CDR3 DNA sequence: TGCGCCAGCAGCTTGGGGTTACAGTTAGCGGGGACTGAAGCTTTCTTT. Complete variable domain (other parts from reference TRBV5-1 and TRBJ1-1): KAGVTQTPRYLIKTRGQQVTLSCSPISGHRSVSWYQQTPGQGLQFLFEYFSETQRNKGNFPGRFSGRQFSNSRSEMNVSTLELGDSALYLCASSLGLQLAGTEAFFGQGTRLTVV.

The rearrangement joins TRBV19 to TRBJ2-1; D might be TRBD2 (6 bases). Looked up from germline, CDR1 is LNHDA and CDR2 is SQIVND (reference sequence). V was pared by 10 bases and J by 4 bases, with 23 bases between. This CDR3 region has 16 residues. This chain's CDR3 is CATTLRGGDFYNEQFF. The DNA of the CDR3 is TGTGCCACCACCCTGCGGGGCGGGGATTTTTACAATGAGCAGTTCTTC.

This rearrangement joins TRBV9 to TRBJ2-7; weak D call: TRBD2 (7 bases). CDR1 SGDLS and CDR2 YYNGEE come from the germline V gene. The CDR3 consists of 18 residues. Trimming cost V 0 bases and J 3 bases, with 22 bases left between them. The CDR3 loop reads CASSVESGAGASGYEQYF. CDR3 sequence (DNA): TGTGCCAGCAGCGTAGAGTCCGGTGCGGGGGCAAGCGGCTACGAGCAGTACTTC.

J is TRBJ1-6 and V is TRBV5-8, with 8 nucleotides matching TRBD1. The germline CDR1 and CDR2 sequences are SGHTS and YDEGEE. The J segment lost 9 bases and the V segment lost 1 base, leaving 9 bases of the junction unmatched. This CDR3 comprises 16 residues. CDR3 protein: CASSLISGGRFSPLHF. CDR3 DNA sequence: TGTGCCAGCAGCTTGATCTCAGGGGGCAGGTTTTCACCCCTCCACTTT. The full variable domain, rest sourced from reference TRBV5-8 and TRBJ1-6, is EAGVTQSPTHLIKTRGQQATLRCSPISGHTSVYWYQQALGLGLQFLLWYDEGEERNRGNFPPRFSGRQFPNYSSELNVNALELEDSALYLCASSLISGGRFSPLHFGNGTRLTVT.

The chain combines TRBV23-1 with TRBJ1-5, with 7 bases lining up with TRBD1. TRBV23-1 is designated an ORF whose function remains uncertain. The CDR3 is 19 amino acids. V was pared by 6 bases and J by 3 bases, with 20 bases of the junction left unmatched. CDR3 coding DNA: TGCGCCAGCAGCCACCAAACCAGGGGGGCCCCGGGGGACAATCAGCCCCAGCATTTT. Translating gives CASSHQTRGAPGDNQPQHF.

V is TRBV18 and J is TRBJ1-1; D perhaps matches TRBD1 (5 bases). CDR1 is KGHSH and CDR2 is LQKENI in the germline V gene. The CDR3 has 16 amino acids. Trimming left V 6 bases short and J 0 bases short, with 17 bases between. The CDR3 loop is CASSYVTGTLNTEAFF. CDR3 nucleotides: TGTGCCAGCTCGTACGTTACAGGTACTCTGAACACTGAAGCTTTCTTT.

This clone was seen a single time. V gene TRBV19 combines with J gene TRBJ1-5, with a possible D match to TRBD1 (5 bases). With 5 bases removed from V and 4 bases from J, the gap between germline ends came to 15 bases. The CDR3 consists of 15 residues. Germline V lookup: CDR1 LNHDA, CDR2 SQIVND (reference sequence). This chain's CDR3 is CASSLAGQINQPQHF. In DNA, the CDR3 is TGTGCCAGTAGTCTGGCGGGGCAGATTAATCAGCCCCAGCATTTT.

The V call is TRBV19, the J call TRBJ2-2; 7 bases fit TRBD1. V lost 6 bases and J lost 1; bases outside the gene matches: 2. The CDR3 is 14 amino acids. CDR1 is LNHDA and CDR2 is SQIVND in the germline V gene (reference sequence). CDR3 nucleotides: TGTGCCAGTAGCCGGGACAGGAACACCGGGGAGCTGTTTTTT. This sequence encodes CASSRDRNTGELFF.